This TCR beta chain was captured in a study of T cell repertoires in cytomegalovirus infection (dated by TCRdb to between 2018 and 2020). In terms of the full investigation: Recently identified HLA-C-restricted CMV epitopes, whose presentation resists viral immunomodulation, were targeted by peptide stimulations together with well-studied HLA-B-restricted epitopes. Donor HLA type was relevant to the analysis, because carriage of CMV infection together with the matching HLA type was indicated by public TCR beta signatures. Beyond this particular receptor, the publication reports: The ex vivo response was dominated by HLA-C-restricted CMV-specific TCR beta clonotypes, and the single most frequent clonotype in two of eight donors was supplied by these HLA-C-restricted clonotypes. In both this cohort and an independent roughly 330-donor cohort, the cumulative frequency of public TCR beta family members distinguished carriers of CMV infection plus the relevant HLA type.

CDR1 and CDR2, per the germline V gene, are MDHEN and SYDVKM. The CDR3 sequence holds 12 residues, the cysteine and phenylalanine included. Only the CDR3 region is kept as DNA, spanning 36 bases read in frame from base 1. V loses 5 bases of germline sequence and J loses 4 bases, and the interval between the two ends is 8 bases. The sample's treatment or condition label, in plain terms: in vitro stimulation with specific CMV peptide epitopes to enrich CMV-specific T cells. Sequencing instrument: Illumina HiSeq 1500. Clones were called with MiXCR by TCRdb after fastp trimmed the public reads at Q25, and only in-frame beta chains were retained. Every CDR3 protein is listed once, alongside the most common genes and DNA of its rows. Counted in this sample were fewer than 200,000 distinct CDR3 sequences; roughly 22% of them appeared once. The ten most abundant clones make up 20% to 30% of the sample. As regards this clonotype: The antigen it recognizes is unknown. The sample holds no much larger clone one base away, and base qualities are not on file.

The sequences come from CD8+ T cells from cultured PBMCs, collected from culture after CMV antigen stimulation. Recombination joined TRBV28 with TRBJ1-1; no D gene can be assigned with confidence. The sequence came from a human donor in good health (CMV status not recorded). Some clones in this sample may be carry-over from other donors' samples. The encoded CDR3 is CASSNDGTEAFF. In nucleotide form, the sequence is TGTGCCAGCAGTAATGATGGCACTGAAGCTTTCTTT. Here the CDR3 is joined to the reference TRBV28 and TRBJ1-1 genes, and the full variable domain is: DVKVTQSSRYLVKRTGEKVFLECVQDMDHENMFWYRQDPGLGLRLIYFSYDVKMKEKGDIPEGYSVSREKKERFSLILESASTNQTSMYLCASSNDGTEAFFGQGTRLTVV.